A single TCR beta chain is shown here with its context. Its specific antigen is unknown. The input lacks base qualities; no much larger clone sits a single base away. The record originates from a study of shared clonotypes between healthy human individuals (dated by TCRdb to between 2020 and 2021). General notes on the study: The cohort included a few men and two women between 18 and 49 years of age. Per donor, three plates each were used for CD4 naive and CD4 memory, two for CD8 naive, and one for CD8 memory. To estimate repertoire size and how much clonotypes are shared between individuals, the study performed deep sequencing of blood TCR repertoires from 4 to 6 healthy adults. Libraries were prepared and TCR repertoires were sequenced by different laboratories using diverse techniques, in order to increase sequencing depth and limit assay-specific biases. Per donor, leukapheresis produced somewhere between about 0.94 and 8.9 billion PBMCs. The paper as a whole reports these results and caveats: The genetic and exposure-history diversity represented was limited by the small number of donors. Clonotypes shared by all four sorted-subset donors showed higher generation probabilities than non-shared clonotypes. Incomplete sequencing was indicated by rarefaction of sorted-subset datasets, despite the large sequencing depth. Across a handful of donors, 4.5% to 6.5% of naive CD4, 3.5% of naive CD8, around 2.5% of memory CD4, and 0.3% to 0.45% of memory CD8 clonotypes were shared. Estimated clonotype richness was generally larger for naive than for memory subsets. Based on pairwise subsampling, the degree of clonotype sharing among donors was expected to be affected by sequencing depth. Sampling was limited to blood, and TCR repertoires in tissue likely differ from TCR repertoires in blood.

TCR CDR3 regions were amplified from genomic DNA by multiplex PCR using the deep immunoSEQ assay. Extracted genomic DNA from each cell subset was spread evenly across all wells of several immunoSEQ 96-well plates, with each plate serving as a replicate. For sorted subsets, each replicate PCR was loaded with approximately 190 ng genomic DNA, equivalent to roughly 30,000 T cell genomes. The purified libraries were quantified using a Qubit 3.0 fluorometer, sized with a Bioanalyzer 2100, and then quantified again using the KAPA Library Quantification kit. Every immunoSEQ 96-well plate was sequenced on a separate single-read 150-cycle Illumina NextSeq 550 flow cell. Regarding the original processing steps: The immunoSEQ output contained only junctional sequences without quality scores, so filtering could not match that applied to full-length reads. To assign V/J genes and CDR3, sequences were annotated against IMGT germline references using PyIR, a Python wrapper for IgBLAST v1.9. Any read was removed if the V/J assignment was weak (E-value above 1e-6), the CDR3 was missing, or the read contained stop codons, out-of-frame junctions, or ambiguous translated residues. A V3J clonotype was defined by an identical inferred V gene, J gene, and CDR3 amino acid sequence. To compute the percentage overlap between repertoires, the number of shared unique clonotypes was divided by the size of the smaller repertoire. Repertoire richness was assessed with RTK rarefaction, the Chao1 estimator, and Recon v2.1 estimates of unobserved clonotypes. For all TCRbeta clonotypes obtained by the gDNA method from several donors, generation probabilities were computed with OLGA. As stored in TCRdb, this immuneACCESS dataset retains in-frame rearrangements with V and J assigned. A fraction of the clones does not appear; measured against another copy, unresolved V genes explain less than half of the discrepancy, and the remainder lacks a known reason. The V and J calls and the clone size are those of that table, but D and trimming were determined from the DNA. For this sample there are some 1,100,000 clones; about 80% appear just once. The leading ten clones occupy 0.5% to 0.6% of the sample.

Healthy HIV-negative adults with no recently reported acute infections or vaccinations were included as donors. Every donor was a Caucasian adult residing in Nashville, Tennessee, USA. CD4+ T cells were enriched by magnetic negative selection; naive cells were then positively selected on CD45RA, and the negative fraction formed the memory subset. Blood was obtained by leukapheresis, after which PBMCs were separated by Ficoll-Histopaque density gradient centrifugation and cryopreserved in liquid nitrogen vapor phase. Analytical flow cytometry was used to check the purity and quantity of each magnetically sorted T cell population. Each sorted fraction had its genomic DNA isolated and then quantified by UV absorbance on a Nanodrop 2000c. Input material: memory CD4+ T cells from PBMCs. Reading the label with the study, this specimen's cell subset or site is: CD45RA-negative fraction. The TCR comes from a man younger than 30 in good health. Some clones in this sample may be carry-over from other donors' samples.

The CDR3 reads as follows: CASSFAGGTEAFF. The DNA sequence is TGTGCCAGCAGTTTCGCCGGGGGCACTGAAGCTTTCTTT. The chain is encoded by TRBV7-9 joined to TRBJ1-1, and TRBD1 may be the D gene, going by 5 matching bases. V drops 6 bases and J drops 4 bases, leaving 12 bases in between. The germline V gene (reference sequence) gives CDR1 as SEHNR and CDR2 as FQNEAQ. CDR3 length: 13 amino acids, cysteine to phenylalanine. This entry keeps only the CDR3 DNA: 39 bases, framed from base 1.